This TCR beta chain was profiled in a study of regulatory T cells in long-lasting Graves disease. Findings and limits, study-wide: The analysis examined peripheral blood only and excluded thyroid tissue. The TCR repertoire of persistent Graves' patients was less diverse than that of newly diagnosed ones. Preferential use of TRBV28, TRBJ1-2 and TRBJ2-5 was seen in persistent disease.

Time point meaning: persistent/refractory GD, antithyroid drugs over 5 years with positive TRAb. PBMCs were the source of the RNA used for TCR sequencing. Note on this clonotype: Antigen: not known.

Building of the TCR beta libraries involved iRepertoire HTBI primers and Arm-PCR of CDR3 regions. TCRdb re-analysed the multiplex PCR reads in MiXCR, keeping a single row per CDR3 protein. The profile shows some 370,000 distinct CDR3 sequences, roughly 20% of them singletons. CDR3 length: 17 residues. V lost 5 bases, J lost 5 bases, and 11 bases stayed unmatched. In germline, CDR1 is SEHNR, CDR2 FQNEAQ (reference sequence). The sequence was obtained from a woman aged 40-49 years with Graves disease. The V call is TRBV7-9, the J call TRBJ2-3; 12 bases agree with TRBD2. The sequenced sample was peripheral blood mononuclear cells (PBMCs), obtained when the disease was refractory, from a patient treated with antithyroid drugs. CDR3 region: CASSTWRTSGMRDTQYF. The CDR3 DNA reads as TGTGCCAGCAGCACATGGCGGACTAGCGGGATGAGAGATACGCAGTATTTT.